This T cell receptor (beta chain) appears in the sequencing data of a study of blood T cells in healthy people across ages. In this sample, this clonotype turned up a few times. Then a second PCR, running roughly 7 to 11 cycles, was carried out with a sample-barcoded 5' primer and a J-beta primer mix. A single record per CDR3 protein comes from TCRdb applying MiXCR to the 5' RACE reads. This table holds approximately 1.5 million distinct CDR3 sequences, about 31% found once. This TCR was recovered from a woman in her 30s in good health. Sequencing used blood.

The CDR3 sequence: CASSWGPGGANNEQFF. The CDR3 bases are TGTGCCAGCAGCTGGGGTCCAGGGGGCGCCAACAATGAGCAGTTCTTC. V usage is TRBV7-2 and J usage is TRBJ2-1; 8 nucleotides agree with TRBD1. This CDR3 is built from 16 residues. The germline gives CDR1 SGHTA, CDR2 FQGNSA. V gave up 4 bases and J gave up 5 bases; unmatched junction bases: 10.